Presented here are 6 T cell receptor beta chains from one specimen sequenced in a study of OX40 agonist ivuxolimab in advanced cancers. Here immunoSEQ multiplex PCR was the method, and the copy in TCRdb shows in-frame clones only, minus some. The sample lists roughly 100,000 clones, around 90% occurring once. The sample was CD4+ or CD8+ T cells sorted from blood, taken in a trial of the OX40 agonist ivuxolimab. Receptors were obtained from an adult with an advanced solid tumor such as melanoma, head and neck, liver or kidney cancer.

CDR3 in DNA: TGCGCCAGCAGCTATAAACCCGGGACAGCAGCCTACGAGCAGTACTTC. Its translation: CASSYKPGTAAYEQYF. The genes are TRBV4-1 and TRBJ2-7, with 7 positions matching TRBD1. CDR1 is MGHRA and CDR2 is YSYEKL in the germline V gene. V trimming: 5 bases; J trimming: 2 bases; junction bases outside the gene matches: 12. There are 16 residues in the CDR3.

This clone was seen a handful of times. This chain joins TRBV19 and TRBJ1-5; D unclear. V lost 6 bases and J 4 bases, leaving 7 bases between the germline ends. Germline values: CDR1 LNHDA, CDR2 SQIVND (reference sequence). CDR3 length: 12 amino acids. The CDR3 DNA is TGTGCCAGTAGATTGGCGAATCAGCCCCAGCATTTT. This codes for CASRLANQPQHF.

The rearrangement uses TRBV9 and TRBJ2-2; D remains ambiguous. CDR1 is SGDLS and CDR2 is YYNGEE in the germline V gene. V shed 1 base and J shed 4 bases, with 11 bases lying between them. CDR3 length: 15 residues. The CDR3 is CASSVSQAFTGELFF. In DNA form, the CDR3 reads TGTGCCAGCAGCGTATCCCAGGCCTTCACCGGGGAGCTGTTTTTT. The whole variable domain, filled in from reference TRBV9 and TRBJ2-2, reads DSGVTQTPKHLITATGQRVTLRCSPRSGDLSVYWYQQSLDQGLQFLIQYYNGEERAKGNILERFSAQQFPDLHSELNLSSLELGDSALYFCASSVSQAFTGELFFGEGSRLTVL.

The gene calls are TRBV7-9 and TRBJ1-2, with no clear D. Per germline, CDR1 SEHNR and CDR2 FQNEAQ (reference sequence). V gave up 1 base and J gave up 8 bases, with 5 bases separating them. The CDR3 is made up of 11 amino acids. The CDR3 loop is CASSLGRGYTF. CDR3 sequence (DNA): TGTGCCAGCAGCTTAGGCAGGGGCTACACCTTC.

CDR3 loop: CASSSTGVYGYTF. The DNA of the CDR3 is TGTGCCAGCAGCTCGACAGGGGTGTACGGCTACACCTTC. V gene TRBV7-6 combines with J gene TRBJ1-2; 8 bases agree with TRBD1. Per the germline V gene, CDR1 is SGHVS and CDR2 is FNYEAQ. V was pared by 4 bases and J by 8 bases, with 6 bases of the junction left unmatched. The CDR3 spans 13 residues.

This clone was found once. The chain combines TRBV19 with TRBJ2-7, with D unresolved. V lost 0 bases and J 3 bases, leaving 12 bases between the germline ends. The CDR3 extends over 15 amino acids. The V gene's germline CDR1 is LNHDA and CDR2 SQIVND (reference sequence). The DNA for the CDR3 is TGTGCCAGTAGTATAGATGCGGCCACCTACTACGAGCAGTACTTC. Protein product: CASSIDAATYYEQYF.